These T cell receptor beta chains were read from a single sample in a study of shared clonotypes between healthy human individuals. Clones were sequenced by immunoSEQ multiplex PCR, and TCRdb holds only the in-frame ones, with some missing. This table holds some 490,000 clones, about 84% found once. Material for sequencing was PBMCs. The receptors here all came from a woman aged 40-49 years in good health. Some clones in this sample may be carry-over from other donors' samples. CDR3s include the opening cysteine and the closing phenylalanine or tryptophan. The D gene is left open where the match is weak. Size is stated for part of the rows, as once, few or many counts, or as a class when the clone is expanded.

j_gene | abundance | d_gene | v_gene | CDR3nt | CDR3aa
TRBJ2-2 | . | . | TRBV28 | TGTGCCAGCAGTTTATTTGCCGGGGAGCTGTTTTTT | CASSLFAGELFF
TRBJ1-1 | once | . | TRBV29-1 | TGCAGCGGGCAACAGGTTTCTAACACTGAAGCTTTCTTT | CSGQQVSNTEAFF
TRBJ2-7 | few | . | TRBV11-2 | TGTGCCAGCAGCTGGGACGCACACGAGCAGTACTTC | CASSWDAHEQYF
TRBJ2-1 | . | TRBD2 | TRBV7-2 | TGTGCCAGCAGCTCCCCCCAGACTAGCGGAAGATCCAATGAGCAGTTCTTC | CASSSPQTSGRSNEQFF
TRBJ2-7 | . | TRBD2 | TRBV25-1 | TGTGCCAGCAGCCGTCGGTCTGGGACTAGCGGGGAGCAGTACTTC | CASSRRSGTSGEQYF
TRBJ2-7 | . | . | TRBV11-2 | TGTGCCAGCAGCCGCAGGGGCGACGAGCAGTACTTC | CASSRRGDEQYF
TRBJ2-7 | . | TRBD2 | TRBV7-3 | TGTGCCAGCAGCACGACGGCTAGCGGGAGAGGGGTCCACGAGCAGTACTTC | CASSTTASGRGVHEQYF
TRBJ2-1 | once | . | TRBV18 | TGTGCCAGCTCACCCTCGGGCCTTTACAATGAGCAGTTCTTC | CASSPSGLYNEQFF
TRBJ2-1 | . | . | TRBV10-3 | TGTGCCATCACTCTCGATCAGGGGATCCCCTCGAGCTACTACACTGAGCAGTTCTTC | CAITLDQGIPSSYYTEQFF
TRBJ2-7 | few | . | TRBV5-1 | TGCGCCAGCAGCTTGTCGGACTACCAGACCTACGAGCAGTACTTC | CASSLSDYQTYEQYF
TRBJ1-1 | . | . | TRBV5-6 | TGTGCCAGCAGTTTTTGGGGATTGGCCCTTGAAGCTTTCTTT | CASSFWGLALEAFF
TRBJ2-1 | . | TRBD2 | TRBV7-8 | TGTGCCAGCAGCTACCTAGCGGGCTTGGGGGATGAGCAGTTCTTC | CASSYLAGLGDEQFF
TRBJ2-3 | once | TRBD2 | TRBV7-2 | TGTGCCAGCAGCTTAGTCGGGAGGGCCTTAGATACGCAGTATTTT | CASSLVGRALDTQYF
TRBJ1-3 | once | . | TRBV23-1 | TGCGCCAGCAGTCACTCGGGCCCGCGGTGGAACACCATATATTTT | CASSHSGPRWNTIYF
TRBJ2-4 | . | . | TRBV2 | TGTGCCAGCAGCGAGGGTAAAAACATTCAGTACTTC | CASSEGKNIQYF
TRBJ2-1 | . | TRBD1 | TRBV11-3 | TGTGCCAGCAGCTTAGCCGGGACAGAGGTACACAATGAGCAGTTCTTC | CASSLAGTEVHNEQFF
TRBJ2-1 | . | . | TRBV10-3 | TGTGCCATCAGGCAGGGTATAGGGCAGTTCTTC | CAIRQGIGQFF
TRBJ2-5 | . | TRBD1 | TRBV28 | TGTGCCAGCAGTGTCCCGACAGGGGTGGAGACCCAGTACTTC | CASSVPTGVETQYF
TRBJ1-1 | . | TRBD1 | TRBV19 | TGTGCCAGTAGTTATCGGACAGGGAGGAGGAACACTGAAGCTTTCTTT | CASSYRTGRRNTEAFF
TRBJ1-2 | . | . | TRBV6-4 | TGTGCCAGCAGTGCAGAGGGAAGAAGTGGCTACACCTTC | CASSAEGRSGYTF
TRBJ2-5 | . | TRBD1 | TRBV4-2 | TGTGCCAGCAGCTTAGCTCGGTCCACGGCAGGGGGGACCCAGTACTTC | CASSLARSTAGGTQYF
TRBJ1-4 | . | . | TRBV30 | TGTGCCTGGAGCTCTGGGCGGTCTAATGAAAAACTGTTTTTT | CAWSSGRSNEKLFF
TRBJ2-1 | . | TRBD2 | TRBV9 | TGTGCCAGCAGCGTAGACGCGGGAGAGTACAATGAGCAGTTCTTC | CASSVDAGEYNEQFF
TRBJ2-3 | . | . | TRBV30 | TGTGCCTGGAGGCGAGGGGGTACGCAGTATTTT | CAWRRGGTQYF
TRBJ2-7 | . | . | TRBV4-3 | TGCGCCAGCAGCCATACGGAAGCTGATCAAGATTGGGCCTCCTCCTACGAGCAGTACTTC | CASSHTEADQDWASSYEQYF
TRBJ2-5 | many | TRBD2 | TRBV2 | TGTGCCAGCAGTCCCAGCGGGAGGAAGGGGGAGACCCAGTACTTC | CASSPSGRKGETQYF
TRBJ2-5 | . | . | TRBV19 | TGTGCCAGTAGTATTTTCCGCGACTTCCAAGAGACCCAGTACTTC | CASSIFRDFQETQYF
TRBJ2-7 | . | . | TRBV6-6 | TGTGCCAGCAGTTACTTCGACGAGCAGTACTTC | CASSYFDEQYF
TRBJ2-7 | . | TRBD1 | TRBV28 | TGTGCCAGCAGAAGACAGGGGGTGCAGCAGTACTTC | CASRRQGVQQYF
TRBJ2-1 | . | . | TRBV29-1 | TGCAGCGCTAAAACAACGGGACTTCCAAACAATGAGCAGTTCTTC | CSAKTTGLPNNEQFF
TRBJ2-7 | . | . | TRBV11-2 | TGTGCCAGCAGCCCGCTACCCGAACCCGGGCCTAGCTCCTACGAGCAGTACTTC | CASSPLPEPGPSSYEQYF
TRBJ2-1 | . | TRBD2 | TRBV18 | TGTGCCAGCTCACCACCGGGACTAGCGGGACAGCAGTTCTTC | CASSPPGLAGQQFF
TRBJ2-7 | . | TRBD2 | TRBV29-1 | TGCAGTGTTGAAGTTAGCGGGACCTACGAGCAATACTTC | CSVEVSGTYEQYF
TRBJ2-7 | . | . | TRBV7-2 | TGTGCCAGCGCCTCAGGGAGTACCCCCTACGAGCAGTACTTC | CASASGSTPYEQYF
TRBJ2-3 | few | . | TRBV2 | TGTGCCAGCAGTGGAACTAGCACAGATACGCAGTATTTT | CASSGTSTDTQYF
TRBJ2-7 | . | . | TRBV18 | TGTGCCAGCTCACCGACCGGAGGATTGTGGGTCGAGCAGTACTTC | CASSPTGGLWVEQYF
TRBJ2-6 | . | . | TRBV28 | TGTGCCAGCATGGAAATTGGGGCCAACGTCCTGACTTTC | CASMEIGANVLTF
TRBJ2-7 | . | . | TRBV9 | TGTGCCAGCAGCGTGGACCTGGGACAAGTCTACGAGCAGTACTTC | CASSVDLGQVYEQYF
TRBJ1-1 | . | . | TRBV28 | TGTGCCAGCAAACCGGATTATGTGAACACTGAAGCTTTCTTT | CASKPDYVNTEAFF
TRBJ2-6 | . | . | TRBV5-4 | TGTGCCAGCAGTGTGCTCACTTCTGGGGCCAACGTCCTGACTTTC | CASSVLTSGANVLTF
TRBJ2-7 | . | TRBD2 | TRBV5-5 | TGTGCCAGCAGCCAAGGGACTAGCGGGATGAAAGAGCAGTACTTC | CASSQGTSGMKEQYF
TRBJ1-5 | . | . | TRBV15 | TGTGCCACCAGCAGAGATCCGGGGAGGAATCAGCCCCAGCATTTT | CATSRDPGRNQPQHF
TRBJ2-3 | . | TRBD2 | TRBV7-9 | TGTGCCAGCAGCCCCGGGGACTACACAGATACGCAGTATTTT | CASSPGDYTDTQYF